The 15 T cell receptor beta chains listed next were all sequenced from one sample in a study of monozygotic twins with inflammatory bowel disease. For each CDR3 protein, TCRdb gives one entry from its re-call of the 5' RACE reads, without DNA. This repertoire includes more than 350,000 distinct CDR3 sequences. The sample consisted of blood. These receptors originate from a human donor with ulcerative colitis or Crohn's disease, or a healthy co-twin of an affected twin (not recorded which).

The rearrangement uses TRBV5-6 and TRBJ2-2; TCRdb picks TRBD1, but there is no DNA to check that call. Per germline, CDR1 SGHDT and CDR2 YYEEEE. The CDR3 consists of 13 residues. CDR3 sequence reads: CASSTAGAGELFF.

V usage is TRBV6-5 and J usage is TRBJ2-1. The CDR3 runs 13 residues. Germline V lookup: CDR1 MNHEY, CDR2 SVGAGI. The CDR3 here is CASSYSGYNEQFF.

The chain combines TRBV3-1 with TRBJ1-5; TCRdb designates TRBD1, a call that cannot be tested without DNA. CDR1 LGHDT and CDR2 YNNKEL come from the germline V gene (reference sequence). CDR3 length: 16 residues. The CDR3 is CASSRGKGQGDQPQHF.

The chain joins TRBV12-3 or TRBV12-4 to TRBJ2-7; TCRdb names TRBD2, which stays unverified in the absence of DNA. This CDR3 spans 14 amino acids. CDR3 loop: CASSPGLAAYEQYF.

The V call is TRBV6-1, the J call TRBJ2-3; TCRdb indicates TRBD2, and absent DNA this call remains unverified. CDR3 size: 18 residues. The germline CDR1 and CDR2 sequences are MNHNS and SASEGT. This chain's CDR3 is CASSKVGLAGGMGDTQYF.

The genes are TRBV20-1 and TRBJ1-5; TCRdb indicates TRBD1, and absent DNA this call remains unverified. Germline CDR1 DFQATT, CDR2 SNEGSKA (reference sequence). The CDR3 length is 15 residues. The CDR3 is CSARETGGANQPQHF.

CDR3 residues: CASSFLTSGTCNEQFF. The chain couples TRBV5-5 to TRBJ2-1; with no DNA, the TCRdb D assignment of TRBD2 cannot be verified. Germline V gene sequence: CDR1 SGHKS, CDR2 YYEKEE (reference sequence). The CDR3 has 16 residues. Drawing the rest from reference TRBV5-5 and TRBJ2-1, the complete variable domain is DAGVTQSPTHLIKTRGQQVTLRCSPISGHKSVSWYQQVLGQGPQFIFQYYEKEERGRGNFPDRFSARQFPNYSSELNVNALLLGDSALYLCASSFLTSGTCNEQFFGPGTRLTVL.

The gene calls are TRBV24-1 and TRBJ1-2; lacking DNA, the TRBD1 call made by TCRdb goes unchecked. The CDR3 is 14 residues long. From germline, CDR1 is KGHDR and CDR2 SFDVKD. CDR3: CATSAAGRGDGYTF.

The CDR3 sequence: CASSAENGETQYF. The chain couples TRBV2 to TRBJ2-5. The CDR3 length is 13 residues. CDR1 SNHLY and CDR2 FYNNEI come from the germline V gene.

CDR3 protein: CASSYRQISYEQYF. The V and J genes are TRBV6-6 and TRBJ2-7. CDR1 and CDR2 from the germline V gene are MNHNY and SVGAGI (reference sequence). This CDR3 comprises 14 residues.

The rearrangement joins TRBV6-5 to TRBJ2-2; with no DNA, the TCRdb D assignment of TRBD1 cannot be verified. Germline assignment: CDR1 MNHEY and CDR2 SVGAGI. The CDR3 has 15 residues. The CDR3 sequence: CASRPGTANTGELFF.

This rearrangement joins TRBV28 to TRBJ2-7; TCRdb's D gene call, TRBD1, goes unchecked for lack of DNA. This CDR3 is 14 amino acids long. Germline CDR1 is MDHEN and CDR2 is SYDVKM. The chain's CDR3 is CASRETGNTYEQYF.

The CDR3 region is CASSPLEGSSYNSPLHF. The chain recombines TRBV28 with TRBJ1-6; the TRBD1 assignment by TCRdb is unverifiable without DNA. Germline CDR1 MDHEN, CDR2 SYDVKM. The CDR3 contains 17 residues. The entire variable domain, with the rest obtained from reference TRBV28 and TRBJ1-6, is as follows: DVKVTQSSRYLVKRTGEKVFLECVQDMDHENMFWYRQDPGLGLRLIYFSYDVKMKEKGDIPEGYSVSREKKERFSLILESASTNQTSMYLCASSPLEGSSYNSPLHFGNGTRLTVT.

V usage is TRBV20-1 and J usage is TRBJ1-1. This CDR3 is built from 14 residues. CDR1 is DFQATT, CDR2 SNEGSKA, per germline (reference sequence). CDR3 residues: CSAREGHLNTEAFF.

This chain uses TRBV19 with TRBJ2-7; the D call of TRBD1 rests on TCRdb alone, since no DNA is present to check it. In germline, CDR1 is LNHDA, CDR2 SQIVND (reference sequence). This CDR3 contains 14 residues. CDR3 in amino acids: CASSTPDRGYEQYF.